This is a list of T cell receptor beta chains from one sample in a study of tumor-infiltrating lymphocytes in oesophageal squamous cell carcinoma. One entry per CDR3 protein, called by TCRdb with MiXCR from the PCR reads. The sample carries some 21,000 distinct CDR3 sequences, 35% to 50% recorded once. The sample taken for sequencing was normal esophageal tissue next to the tumor. Every receptor here comes from a male donor with esophageal squamous cell carcinoma. The conserved cysteine and the conserved F or W are not part of the CDR3 here. Some rows have no size entry. The others give once, few or many, or a class for an expanded clone.

j_call: TRBJ1-1
v_call: TRBV5-1
clone_size: few
cdr3_aa: ASSLAPANTEAF

j_call: -
v_call: TRBV6-9
clone_size: -
cdr3_aa: ASSYGQGAYEQY

j_call: TRBJ2-7
v_call: TRBV5-3
clone_size: -
cdr3_aa: ARTLDKGSSYEQY

j_call: TRBJ2-3
v_call: TRBV29-1
clone_size: -
cdr3_aa: SVLGGLTDTQY

j_call: TRBJ2-3
v_call: TRBV5-8
clone_size: many
cdr3_aa: ASSSTRTSGSEDTQY

j_call: TRBJ2-3
v_call: TRBV27
clone_size: -
cdr3_aa: ASSLGGTSTDTQY

j_call: TRBJ1-2
v_call: TRBV18
clone_size: many
cdr3_aa: ASSRTVYGYT

j_call: TRBJ2-7
v_call: TRBV7-6
clone_size: many
cdr3_aa: ASSLVLSYEQY

j_call: TRBJ1-2
v_call: TRBV6-6
clone_size: -
cdr3_aa: ASRPPGQVNYGYT

j_call: TRBJ2-2
v_call: TRBV10-3
clone_size: -
cdr3_aa: AISARTNTGELF

j_call: -
v_call: TRBV5-3
clone_size: -
cdr3_aa: ASSLADVGSYEQY

j_call: TRBJ2-6
v_call: TRBV6-2/TRBV6-3
clone_size: -
cdr3_aa: ASSYGPGANVLT

j_call: -
v_call: TRBV7-9
clone_size: -
cdr3_aa: ASSLGQMETQY

j_call: -
v_call: TRBV7-2
clone_size: -
cdr3_aa: ASSLQTGMDEQY

j_call: TRBJ1-2
v_call: TRBV5-1
clone_size: -
cdr3_aa: ASSLNPATNYGYT

j_call: TRBJ2-3
v_call: TRBV27
clone_size: -
cdr3_aa: ASSRQGVRGTDTQY

j_call: TRBJ2-5
v_call: TRBV11-2
clone_size: once
cdr3_aa: ASSKTGDRETQY

j_call: -
v_call: TRBV6-6
clone_size: -
cdr3_aa: ASGGGLGGGEQY

j_call: TRBJ2-1
v_call: TRBV12-3/TRBV12-4
clone_size: many
cdr3_aa: ASSPRAGLARPEQF

j_call: TRBJ2-3
v_call: TRBV7-2
clone_size: -
cdr3_aa: ASSLQGAQVGY

j_call: TRBJ2-4
v_call: TRBV7-2
clone_size: many
cdr3_aa: ASSTVTGDIQY

j_call: TRBJ2-7
v_call: TRBV6-2/TRBV6-3
clone_size: once
cdr3_aa: ASSYGPESYEQY

j_call: TRBJ1-2
v_call: TRBV7-5
clone_size: few
cdr3_aa: ISVPEPPTPRDYGYT

j_call: TRBJ2-7
v_call: TRBV5-1
clone_size: -
cdr3_aa: ASSLVGDINNDQY

j_call: TRBJ2-2
v_call: TRBV7-6
clone_size: -
cdr3_aa: ASSRESWGTGELF

j_call: TRBJ2-2
v_call: TRBV6-6
clone_size: many
cdr3_aa: ASSYGQGYGELF

j_call: TRBJ2-3
v_call: TRBV7-6
clone_size: -
cdr3_aa: ASSLSADTQY

j_call: TRBJ1-4
v_call: TRBV6-2/TRBV6-3
clone_size: -
cdr3_aa: ASSYSLSCEQY

j_call: TRBJ2-7
v_call: TRBV7-9
clone_size: many
cdr3_aa: ASSLGQGDYEQY

j_call: TRBJ1-2
v_call: TRBV11-2
clone_size: many
cdr3_aa: ASSLGTGYGYT

j_call: TRBJ1-1
v_call: TRBV7-2
clone_size: medium-sized
cdr3_aa: ASSIQTVMNTEAF

j_call: -
v_call: TRBV7-6
clone_size: -
cdr3_aa: ASSFLAAELGGNEQF

j_call: TRBJ2-7
v_call: TRBV6-1
clone_size: many
cdr3_aa: ASSYFAGLTQRAYEQY

j_call: TRBJ2-1
v_call: TRBV7-2
clone_size: -
cdr3_aa: ASSLRDNEQF

j_call: TRBJ1-3
v_call: TRBV5-4
clone_size: -
cdr3_aa: ASSHGIGGNTIY

j_call: TRBJ2-7
v_call: TRBV7-9
clone_size: few
cdr3_aa: ASGQGARGFYEQY

j_call: TRBJ1-3
v_call: TRBV7-6
clone_size: -
cdr3_aa: ASSTGTGPGNTIY

j_call: TRBJ2-3
v_call: TRBV27
clone_size: many
cdr3_aa: ASKDFKTTDTQY

j_call: -
v_call: TRBV7-6
clone_size: -
cdr3_aa: ASSLGGGQGPGELF

j_call: TRBJ2-1
v_call: TRBV12-3/TRBV12-4
clone_size: medium-sized
cdr3_aa: ASSLWLREQF

j_call: -
v_call: TRBV11-3
clone_size: -
cdr3_aa: ASSQPRTGEETQY

j_call: -
v_call: TRBV24-1
clone_size: few
cdr3_aa: ATSGTTGYGTGAYNEQF

j_call: -
v_call: TRBV11-3
clone_size: -
cdr3_aa: APRQATKETQY

j_call: TRBJ2-5
v_call: TRBV20-1
clone_size: -
cdr3_aa: SARSPSRGAYNEQY

j_call: TRBJ2-5
v_call: TRBV7-8
clone_size: once
cdr3_aa: ASSSIRDRGFWETQY

j_call: TRBJ2-3
v_call: TRBV7-4
clone_size: -
cdr3_aa: ASSFLRGTDTQY

j_call: TRBJ2-6
v_call: TRBV7-2
clone_size: -
cdr3_aa: ASSLTAGANVLT

j_call: TRBJ2-7
v_call: TRBV14
clone_size: many
cdr3_aa: ASSQDWPIYEQY

j_call: TRBJ2-3
v_call: TRBV7-2
clone_size: few
cdr3_aa: ASSLTFRGASTDTQY

j_call: -
v_call: TRBV7-6
clone_size: once
cdr3_aa: ASSLALTGDETQY

j_call: -
v_call: TRBV7-3
clone_size: -
cdr3_aa: ASSVGPHDNEQF

j_call: TRBJ1-6
v_call: TRBV7-6
clone_size: many
cdr3_aa: ASSKNGGNNSPLH

j_call: TRBJ2-1
v_call: TRBV6-1
clone_size: -
cdr3_aa: ASNNLGLARHEQF

j_call: TRBJ1-5
v_call: TRBV30
clone_size: -
cdr3_aa: AWSPGQGPQPQH